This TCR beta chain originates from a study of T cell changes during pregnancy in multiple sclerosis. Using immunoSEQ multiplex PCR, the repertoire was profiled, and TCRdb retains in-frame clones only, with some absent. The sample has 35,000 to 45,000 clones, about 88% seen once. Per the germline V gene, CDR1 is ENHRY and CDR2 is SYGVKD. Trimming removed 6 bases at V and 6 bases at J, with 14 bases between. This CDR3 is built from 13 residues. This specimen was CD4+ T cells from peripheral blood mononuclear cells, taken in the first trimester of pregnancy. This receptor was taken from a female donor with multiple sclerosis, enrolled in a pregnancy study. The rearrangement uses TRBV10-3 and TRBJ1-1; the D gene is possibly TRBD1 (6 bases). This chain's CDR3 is CAISRGTPAEAFF. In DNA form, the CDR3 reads TGTGCCATCAGCAGGGGAACGCCGGCTGAAGCTTTCTTT.